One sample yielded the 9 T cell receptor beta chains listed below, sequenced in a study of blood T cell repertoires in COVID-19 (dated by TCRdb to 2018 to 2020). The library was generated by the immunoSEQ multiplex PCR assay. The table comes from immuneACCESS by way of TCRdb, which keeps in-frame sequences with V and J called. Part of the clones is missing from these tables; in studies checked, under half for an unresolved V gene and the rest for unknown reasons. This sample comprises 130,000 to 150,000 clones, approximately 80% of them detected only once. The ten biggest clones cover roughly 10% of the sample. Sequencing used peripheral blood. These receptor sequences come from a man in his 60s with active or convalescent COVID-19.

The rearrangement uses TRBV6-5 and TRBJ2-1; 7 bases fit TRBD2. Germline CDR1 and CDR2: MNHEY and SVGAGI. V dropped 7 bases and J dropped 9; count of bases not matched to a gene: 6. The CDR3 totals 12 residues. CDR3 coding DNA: TGTGCCAGCATCCTCGGGAGGACTGAGCAGTTCTTC. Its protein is CASILGRTEQFF.

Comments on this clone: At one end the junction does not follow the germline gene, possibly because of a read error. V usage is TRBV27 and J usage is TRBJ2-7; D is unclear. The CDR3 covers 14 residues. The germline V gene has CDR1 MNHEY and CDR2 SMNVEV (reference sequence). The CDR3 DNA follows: TGTGCCAGCAGTTTAGTAGCACCCTCCGACGAGCAGTACTTC. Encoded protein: CASSLVAPSDEQYF.

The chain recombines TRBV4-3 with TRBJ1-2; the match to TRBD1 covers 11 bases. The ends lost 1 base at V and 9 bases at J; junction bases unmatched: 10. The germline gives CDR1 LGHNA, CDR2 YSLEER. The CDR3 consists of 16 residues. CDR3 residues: CASSQAGDRGLYSYTF. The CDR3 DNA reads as TGCGCCAGCAGCCAAGCTGGGGACAGGGGGTTGTACAGCTACACCTTC.

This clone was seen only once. The CDR3 protein is CASSLVGDVAGAEQYV. The CDR3 DNA follows: TGTGCCAGCAGCTTGGTGGGGGATGTAGCGGGAGCCGAGCAGTACGTC. The chain employs TRBV5-6 and TRBJ2-7; 9 bases line up with TRBD2. The V segment lost 0 bases and the J segment 6 bases; nucleotides outside the gene matches: 10. The CDR3 is made up of 16 amino acids. Germline V gives CDR1 SGHDT, CDR2 YYEEEE.

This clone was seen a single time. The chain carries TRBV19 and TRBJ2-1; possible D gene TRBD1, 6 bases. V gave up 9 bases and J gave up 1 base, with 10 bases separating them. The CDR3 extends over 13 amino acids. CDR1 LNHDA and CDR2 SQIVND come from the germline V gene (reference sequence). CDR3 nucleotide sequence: TGTGCCAGCGCACAGGGTTCCTACAATGAGCAGTTCTTC. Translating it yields CASAQGSYNEQFF.

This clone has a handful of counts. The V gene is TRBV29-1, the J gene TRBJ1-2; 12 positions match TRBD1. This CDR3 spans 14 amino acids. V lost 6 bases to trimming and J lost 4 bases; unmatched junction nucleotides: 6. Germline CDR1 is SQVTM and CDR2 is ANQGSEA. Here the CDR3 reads CSVGTGGRGYGYTF. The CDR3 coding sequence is TGCAGCGTGGGGACAGGGGGCAGGGGCTATGGCTACACCTTC.

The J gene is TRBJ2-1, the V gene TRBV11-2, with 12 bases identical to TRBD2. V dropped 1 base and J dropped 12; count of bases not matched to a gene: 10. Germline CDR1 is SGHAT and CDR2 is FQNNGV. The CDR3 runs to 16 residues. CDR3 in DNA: TGTGCCAGCAGCTTAGGGCTAGCGGGGGGGTCGATTGGGCAGTTCTTC. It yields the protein CASSLGLAGGSIGQFF.

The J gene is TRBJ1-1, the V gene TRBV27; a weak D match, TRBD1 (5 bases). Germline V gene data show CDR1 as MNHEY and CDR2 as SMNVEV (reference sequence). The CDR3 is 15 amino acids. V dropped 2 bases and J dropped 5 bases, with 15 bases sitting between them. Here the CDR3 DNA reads TGTGCCAGCAGTTTAAGGGCAGGGCGTTATACTGAAGCTTTCTTT. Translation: CASSLRAGRYTEAFF.

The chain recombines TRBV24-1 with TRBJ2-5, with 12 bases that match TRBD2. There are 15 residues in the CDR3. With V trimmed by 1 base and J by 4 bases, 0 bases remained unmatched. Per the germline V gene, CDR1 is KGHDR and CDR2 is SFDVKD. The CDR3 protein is CATSDLLAGGETQYF. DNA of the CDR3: TGTGCCACCAGTGATTTACTAGCGGGAGGAGAGACCCAGTACTTC.